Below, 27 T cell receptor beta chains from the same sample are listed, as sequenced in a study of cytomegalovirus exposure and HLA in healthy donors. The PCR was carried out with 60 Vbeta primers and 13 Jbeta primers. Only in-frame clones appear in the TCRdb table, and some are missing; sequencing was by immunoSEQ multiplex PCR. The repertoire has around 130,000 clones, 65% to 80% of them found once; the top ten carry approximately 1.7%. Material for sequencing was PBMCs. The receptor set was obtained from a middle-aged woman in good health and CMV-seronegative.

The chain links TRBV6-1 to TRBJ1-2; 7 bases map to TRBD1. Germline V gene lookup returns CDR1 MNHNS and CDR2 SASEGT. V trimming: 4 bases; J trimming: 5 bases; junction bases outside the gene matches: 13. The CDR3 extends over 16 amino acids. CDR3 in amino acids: CASSGLYRTGLYGYTF. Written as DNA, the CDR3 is TGTGCCAGCAGTGGACTGTATCGGACAGGACTATATGGCTACACCTTC.

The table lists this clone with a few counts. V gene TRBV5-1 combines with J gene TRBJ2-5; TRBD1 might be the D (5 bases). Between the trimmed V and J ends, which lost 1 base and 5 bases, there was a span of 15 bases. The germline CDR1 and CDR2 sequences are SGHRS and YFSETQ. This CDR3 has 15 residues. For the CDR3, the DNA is TGCGCCAGCAGCTTGCAGGGCCTTGCTAGTGAGACCCAGTACTTC. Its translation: CASSLQGLASETQYF. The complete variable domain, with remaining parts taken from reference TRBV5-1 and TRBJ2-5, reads KAGVTQTPRYLIKTRGQQVTLSCSPISGHRSVSWYQQTPGQGLQFLFEYFSETQRNKGNFPGRFSGRQFSNSRSEMNVSTLELGDSALYLCASSLQGLASETQYFGPGTRLLVL.

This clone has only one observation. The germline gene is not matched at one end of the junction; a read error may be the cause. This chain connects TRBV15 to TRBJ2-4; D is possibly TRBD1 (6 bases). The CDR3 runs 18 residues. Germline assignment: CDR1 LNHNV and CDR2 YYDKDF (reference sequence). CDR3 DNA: TGTGCCACCAGCAGAGAAAGGGGGACACGACTTACCAAAAACAGTCAGTACTTC. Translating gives CATSRERGTRLTKNSQYF.

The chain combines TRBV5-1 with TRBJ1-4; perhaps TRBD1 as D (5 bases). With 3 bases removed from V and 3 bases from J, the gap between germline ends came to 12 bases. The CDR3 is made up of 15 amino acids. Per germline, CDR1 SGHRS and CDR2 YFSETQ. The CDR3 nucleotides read TGCGCCAGCAGCTCGCGGGACGGATCTAATGAAAAACTGTTTTTT. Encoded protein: CASSSRDGSNEKLFF. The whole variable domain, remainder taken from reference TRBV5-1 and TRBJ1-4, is KAGVTQTPRYLIKTRGQQVTLSCSPISGHRSVSWYQQTPGQGLQFLFEYFSETQRNKGNFPGRFSGRQFSNSRSEMNVSTLELGDSALYLCASSSRDGSNEKLFFGSGTQLSVL.

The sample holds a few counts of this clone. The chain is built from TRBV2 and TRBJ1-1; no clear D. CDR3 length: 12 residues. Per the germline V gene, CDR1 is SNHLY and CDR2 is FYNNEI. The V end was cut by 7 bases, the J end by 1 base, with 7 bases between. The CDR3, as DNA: TGTGCCAGCACGCGGGGGAACACTGAAGCTTTCTTT. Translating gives CASTRGNTEAFF.

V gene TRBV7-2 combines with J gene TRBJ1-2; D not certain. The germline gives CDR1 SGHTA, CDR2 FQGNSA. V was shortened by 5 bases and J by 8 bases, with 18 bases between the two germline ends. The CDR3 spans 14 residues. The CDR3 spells CASSQNQATFGYTF. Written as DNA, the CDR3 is TGTGCCAGCAGCCAAAACCAGGCCACTTTCGGCTACACCTTC.

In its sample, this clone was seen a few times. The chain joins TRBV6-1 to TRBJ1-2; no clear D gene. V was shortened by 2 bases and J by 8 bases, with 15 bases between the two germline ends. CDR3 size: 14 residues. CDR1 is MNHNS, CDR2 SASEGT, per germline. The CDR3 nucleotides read TGTGCCAGCAGTGAATTACAGCCTACGGGGGGCTACACCTTC. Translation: CASSELQPTGGYTF.

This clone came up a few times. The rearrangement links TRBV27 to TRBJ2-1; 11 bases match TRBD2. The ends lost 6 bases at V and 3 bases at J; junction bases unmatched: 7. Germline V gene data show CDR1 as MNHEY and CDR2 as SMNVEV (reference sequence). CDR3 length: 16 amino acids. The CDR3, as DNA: TGTGCCAGCAGCCGCCTAGCGGGAGGTTTCTACAATGAGCAGTTCTTC. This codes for CASSRLAGGFYNEQFF.

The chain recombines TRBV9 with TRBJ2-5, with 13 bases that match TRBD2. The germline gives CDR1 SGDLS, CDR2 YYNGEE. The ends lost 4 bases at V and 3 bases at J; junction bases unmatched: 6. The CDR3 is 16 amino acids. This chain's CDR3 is CASSPRTSGSKETQYF. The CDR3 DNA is TGTGCCAGCAGCCCCCGGACTAGCGGGAGTAAAGAGACCCAGTACTTC.

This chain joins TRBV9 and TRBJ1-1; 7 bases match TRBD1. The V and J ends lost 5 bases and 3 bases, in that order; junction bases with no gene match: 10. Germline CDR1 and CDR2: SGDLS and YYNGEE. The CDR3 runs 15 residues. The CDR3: CASSPGGGIYTEAFF. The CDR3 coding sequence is TGTGCCAGCAGTCCAGGGGGTGGGATCTACACTGAAGCTTTCTTT.

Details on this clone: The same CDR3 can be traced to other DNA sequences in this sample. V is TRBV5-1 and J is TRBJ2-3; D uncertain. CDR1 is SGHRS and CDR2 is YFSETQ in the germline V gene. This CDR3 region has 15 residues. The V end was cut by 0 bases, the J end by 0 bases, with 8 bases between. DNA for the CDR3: TGCGCCAGCAGCTTGGACCTCACTAGCACAGATACGCAGTATTTT. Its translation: CASSLDLTSTDTQYF.

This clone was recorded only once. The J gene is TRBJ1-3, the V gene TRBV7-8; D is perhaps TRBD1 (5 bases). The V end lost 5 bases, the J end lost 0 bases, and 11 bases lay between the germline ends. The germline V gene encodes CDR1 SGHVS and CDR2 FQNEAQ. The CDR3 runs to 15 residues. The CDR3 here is CASSPGGASGNTIYF. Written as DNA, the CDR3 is TGTGCCAGCAGCCCGGGGGGAGCCTCTGGAAACACCATATATTTT. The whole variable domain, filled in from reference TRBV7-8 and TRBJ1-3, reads GAGVSQSPRYKVAKRGQDVALRCDPISGHVSLFWYQQALGQGPEFLTYFQNEAQLDKSGLPSDRFFAERPEGSVSTLKIQRTQQEDSAVYLCASSPGGASGNTIYFGEGSWLTVV.

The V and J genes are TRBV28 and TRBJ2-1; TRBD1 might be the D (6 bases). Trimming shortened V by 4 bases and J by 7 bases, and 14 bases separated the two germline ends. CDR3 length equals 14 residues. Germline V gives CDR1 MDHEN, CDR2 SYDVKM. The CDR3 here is CASSSGTGRNEQFF. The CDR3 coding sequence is TGTGCCAGCAGTTCTGGAACAGGGAGAAATGAGCAGTTCTTC.

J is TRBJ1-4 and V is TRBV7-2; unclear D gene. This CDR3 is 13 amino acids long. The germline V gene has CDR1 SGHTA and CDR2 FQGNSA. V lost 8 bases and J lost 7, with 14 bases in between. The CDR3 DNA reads TGTGCCAGCGCTAGGATGGAGGGTGAAAAACTGTTTTTT. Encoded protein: CASARMEGEKLFF.

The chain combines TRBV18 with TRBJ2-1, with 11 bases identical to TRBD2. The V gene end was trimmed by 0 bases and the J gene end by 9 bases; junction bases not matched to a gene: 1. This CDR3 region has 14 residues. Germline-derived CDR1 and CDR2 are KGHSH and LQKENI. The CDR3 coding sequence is TGTGCCAGCTCACCACCGCTAGCGGGGGGTGAGCAGTTCTTC. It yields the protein CASSPPLAGGEQFF.

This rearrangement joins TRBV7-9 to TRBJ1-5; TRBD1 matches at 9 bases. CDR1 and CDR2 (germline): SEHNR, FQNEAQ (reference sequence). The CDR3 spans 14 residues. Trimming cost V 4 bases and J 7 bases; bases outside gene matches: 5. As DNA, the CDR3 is TGTGCCAGCAGCTCCCGGACAGGGGACCAGCCCCAGCATTTT. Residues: CASSSRTGDQPQHF.

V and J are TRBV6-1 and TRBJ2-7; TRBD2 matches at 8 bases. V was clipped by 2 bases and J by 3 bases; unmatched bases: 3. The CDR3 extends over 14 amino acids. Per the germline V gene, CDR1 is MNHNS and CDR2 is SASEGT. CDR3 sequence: CASSESGGLYEQYF. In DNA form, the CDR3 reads TGTGCCAGCAGTGAATCGGGGGGGCTCTACGAGCAGTACTTC.

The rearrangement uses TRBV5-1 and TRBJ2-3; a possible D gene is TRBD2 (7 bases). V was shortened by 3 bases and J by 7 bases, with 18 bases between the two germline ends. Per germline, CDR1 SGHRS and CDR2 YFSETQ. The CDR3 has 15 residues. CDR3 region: CASSWGGRGRNTQYF. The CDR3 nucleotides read TGCGCCAGCAGCTGGGGGGGCAGGGGTAGAAATACGCAGTATTTT.

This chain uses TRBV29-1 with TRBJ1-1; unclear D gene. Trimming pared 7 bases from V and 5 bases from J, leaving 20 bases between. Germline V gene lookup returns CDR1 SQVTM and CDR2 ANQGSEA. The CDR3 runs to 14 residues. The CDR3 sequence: CSASRVGGGTEAFF. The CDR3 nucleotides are TGCAGCGCCAGCCGGGTCGGTGGAGGGACTGAAGCTTTCTTT.

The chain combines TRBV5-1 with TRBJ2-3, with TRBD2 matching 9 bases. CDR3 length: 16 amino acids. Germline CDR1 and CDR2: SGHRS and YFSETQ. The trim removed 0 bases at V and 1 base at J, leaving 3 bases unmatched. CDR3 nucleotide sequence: TGCGCCAGCAGCTTGGGGCCTAGCGGGGGCACAGATACGCAGTATTTT. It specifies CASSLGPSGGTDTQYF.

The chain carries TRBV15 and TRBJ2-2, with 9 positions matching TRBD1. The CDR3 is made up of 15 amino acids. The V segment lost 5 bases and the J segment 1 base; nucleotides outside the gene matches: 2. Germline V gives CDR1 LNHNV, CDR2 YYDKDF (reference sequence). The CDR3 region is CATSPDRGNTGELFF. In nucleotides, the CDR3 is TGTGCCACCAGCCCGGACAGGGGGAACACCGGGGAGCTGTTTTTT.

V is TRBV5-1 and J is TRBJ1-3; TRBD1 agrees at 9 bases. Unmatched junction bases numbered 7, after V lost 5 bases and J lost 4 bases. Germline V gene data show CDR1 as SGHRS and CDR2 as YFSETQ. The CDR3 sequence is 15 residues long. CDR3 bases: TGCGCCAGCAGTCGAGGACAGGGGACAGGAAACACCATATATTTT. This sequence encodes CASSRGQGTGNTIYF. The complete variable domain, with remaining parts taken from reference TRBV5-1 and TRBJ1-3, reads KAGVTQTPRYLIKTRGQQVTLSCSPISGHRSVSWYQQTPGQGLQFLFEYFSETQRNKGNFPGRFSGRQFSNSRSEMNVSTLELGDSALYLCASSRGQGTGNTIYFGEGSWLTVV.

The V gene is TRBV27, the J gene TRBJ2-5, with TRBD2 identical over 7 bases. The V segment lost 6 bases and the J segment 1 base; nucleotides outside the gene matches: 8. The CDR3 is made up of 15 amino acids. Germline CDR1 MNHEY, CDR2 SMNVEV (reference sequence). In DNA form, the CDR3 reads TGTGCCAGCAGGGGGCTAGCGGTTCTCCAAGAGACCCAGTACTTC. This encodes CASRGLAVLQETQYF.

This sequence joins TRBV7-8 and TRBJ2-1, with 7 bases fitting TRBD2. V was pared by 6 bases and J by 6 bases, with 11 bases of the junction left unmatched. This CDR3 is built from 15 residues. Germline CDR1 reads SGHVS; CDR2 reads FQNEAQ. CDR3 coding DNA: TGTGCCAGCAGTCAAAGCGGGACGGCCTGCAATGAGCAGTTCTTC. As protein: CASSQSGTACNEQFF. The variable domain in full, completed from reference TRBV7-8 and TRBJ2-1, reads GAGVSQSPRYKVAKRGQDVALRCDPISGHVSLFWYQQALGQGPEFLTYFQNEAQLDKSGLPSDRFFAERPEGSVSTLKIQRTQQEDSAVYLCASSQSGTACNEQFFGPGTRLTVL.

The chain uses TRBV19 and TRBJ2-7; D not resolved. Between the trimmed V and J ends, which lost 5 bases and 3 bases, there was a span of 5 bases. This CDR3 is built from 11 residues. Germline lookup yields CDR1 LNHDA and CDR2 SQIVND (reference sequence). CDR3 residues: CASSLNYEQYF. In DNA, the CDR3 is TGTGCCAGTAGTTTAAACTACGAGCAGTACTTC.

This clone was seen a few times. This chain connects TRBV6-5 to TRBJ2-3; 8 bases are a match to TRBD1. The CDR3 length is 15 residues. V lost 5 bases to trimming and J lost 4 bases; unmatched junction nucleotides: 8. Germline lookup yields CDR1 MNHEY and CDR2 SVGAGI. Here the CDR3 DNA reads TGTGCCAGCAGTCCCGACAGGGGAAGTTCAGATACGCAGTATTTT. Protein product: CASSPDRGSSDTQYF.

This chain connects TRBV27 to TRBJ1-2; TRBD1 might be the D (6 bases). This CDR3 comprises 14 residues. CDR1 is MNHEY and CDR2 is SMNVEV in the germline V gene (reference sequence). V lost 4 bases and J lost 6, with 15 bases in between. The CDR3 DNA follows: TGTGCCAGCAGTTCCCTCGGAGGGGGGGATGGCTACACCTTC. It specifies CASSSLGGGDGYTF.